What follows describes a single TCR beta chain. This clonotype was seen a handful of times. The antigen it binds to is not known. Qualities for individual bases were not recorded, and no much larger clone is one base off. Libraries were prepared through RACE. Instrument on record: NextSeq 500. During library preparation, unique molecular identifiers were attached to individual cDNA molecules so that TCRs could be counted quantitatively and reproducibly. Each blood RNA sample was used to sequence both TCR alpha and TCR beta chains. In the original analysis: The median number of TCRs per sample was 90,000 to 100,000, ranging from about 20,000 to 690,600. The Decombinator software suite was used to annotate the V, J and CDR3 of the TCR reads. To make PS versus PT1 abundance plots, every sample was subsampled to the same number of TCRs (28,000). Expanded TCRs were defined as absent before sensitization and observed at least eight times at the 2-week time point. The public reads were run again by TCRdb, first through fastp at Q25 and then through MiXCR, and only productive beta chains were kept. CDR3 protein duplicates are merged, each entry listing the most common genes and DNA. The V and J calls were determined by TCRdb, not by the authors. This sample gives fewer than 300,000 distinct CDR3 sequences in total; about 7.7% of them show up just once. The ten largest clones capture 1.2% of the sample.

These data are taken from a study of human T cells and chemical hapten exposure (dated by TCRdb to 2020 to 2023). Looking at the study overall: For sensitization, 2% DPC in acetone was applied to a 2 cm by 2 cm area of upper inner arm skin. Throughout the study period of about 23 weeks, patients also received therapeutic DPC doses to the scalp every week. For TCR sequencing, blood came from twenty-nine alopecia patients at anywhere from one to four time points (pre-sensitization, 2, 6 and 24 weeks). Patch testing was done on the upper back using Finn chambers containing 0.01% DPC, and results were scored after 6 days according to International Contact Dermatitis Research Group standards. Blood samples were taken from patients before sensitization (week 0) and then at 2, 6 and about 24 weeks after DPC sensitization. This study followed changes in the peripheral blood TCR repertoire in vivo during primary and secondary sensitization of alopecia patients to the hapten diphenylcyclopropenone (DPC). Alopecia areata with under or over 50% scalp involvement, alopecia totalis and alopecia universalis were represented in the patient cohort, which was mostly female. The libraries were sequenced as a pool, and the TCR yield per sample differed mostly because of small variations in library volumes within the pool. Overall results and qualifications from the work: The number of TCRs above 1 in 1000 frequency did not change with DPC sensitization; there was no evidence of global repertoire structure alterations. After repeated subsampling, changes were observed in the strength of the expansion versus patch-test correlation and in the threshold at which the correlation became significant. A positive correlation was found between the number of PT1 expanded TCRs and patch test score, with significance reached at thresholds 8, 16 and 32 but not 4. Because all patients had alopecia, a presumed autoimmune disease, the immune response of the patients might differ from that of healthy individuals. Expanded TCRs formed significantly more large CDR3 similarity clusters than pre-sensitization or healthy control sets, consistent with antigen-driven responses.

This sample's time point label indicates: pre-sensitization, week 0. The treatment or condition label here, explained by the study, means: therapeutic diphenylcyclopropenone sensitization with weekly scalp DPC. Blood at each patch-test visit was drawn before the patch test was applied. Patients were considered eligible if aged 18 to 70, diagnosed with alopecia and deemed suitable for DPC therapy, and patients were excluded if pregnant. Total RNA was extracted from unfractionated whole blood collected in Tempus Blood RNA tubes. The receptor's source is a man aged 18 to 29 with alopecia areata. Some clones in this sample may be carry-over from other donors' samples. The input for sequencing was whole blood, taken in connection with sensitization to the hapten diphenylcyclopropenone (DPC).

The CDR3 loop reads CASSYSWAGGLDTQYF. In nucleotides, the sequence is TGTGCCAGCAGTTACTCGTGGGCAGGGGGATTGGATACGCAGTATTTT. The chain couples TRBV6-5 to TRBJ2-3, and TRBD1 matches 7 of the central bases. Measured from the cysteine to the phenylalanine, the CDR3 is 16 residues long. The entry retains the CDR3 DNA only, 48 bases that are in frame from base 1. Unmatched junction bases come to 9, with V trimmed by 0 bases and J by 6 bases. CDR1 MNHEY and CDR2 SVGAGI were looked up in the germline V gene.